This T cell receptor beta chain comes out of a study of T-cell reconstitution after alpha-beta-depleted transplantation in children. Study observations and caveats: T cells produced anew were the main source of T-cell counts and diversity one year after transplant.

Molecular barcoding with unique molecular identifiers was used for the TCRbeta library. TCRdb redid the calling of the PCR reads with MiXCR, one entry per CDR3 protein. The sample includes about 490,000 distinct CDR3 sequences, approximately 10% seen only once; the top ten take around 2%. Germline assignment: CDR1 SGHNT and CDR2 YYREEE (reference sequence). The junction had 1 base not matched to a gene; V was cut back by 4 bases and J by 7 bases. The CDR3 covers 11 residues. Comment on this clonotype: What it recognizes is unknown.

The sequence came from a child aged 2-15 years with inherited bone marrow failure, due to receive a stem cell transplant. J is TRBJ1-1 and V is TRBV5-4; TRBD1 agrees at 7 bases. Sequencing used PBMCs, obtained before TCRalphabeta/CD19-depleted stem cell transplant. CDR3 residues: CASSGDSEAFF. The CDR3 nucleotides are TGTGCCAGCAGCGGGGACAGTGAAGCTTTCTTT.